This T cell receptor (beta chain) is from a study of control samples from healthy donors and cancer patients (dated by TCRdb to 2019 to 2021). From the germline V gene, CDR1 is SGHAT and CDR2 is FQNNGV. V is shortened by 1 base, J by 2 bases, and the region joining them spans 9 bases. CDR3 length: 14 amino acids, cysteine to phenylalanine. The kept DNA is CDR3 alone, 42 bases in frame from the first base. The library was produced with the immunoSEQ multiplex PCR assay. TCRdb retrieved this table from immuneACCESS and kept in-frame rearrangements only. Not all clones are present; in checked studies, unresolved V genes account for under half, and no reason is known for the remainder. The sample has 2,500 to 3,000 clones on record, 85% to 95% of them singletons. Together, the top ten hold around a third of the sample. The count of this clone is one. Which antigen it targets is not known. The record has no base qualities; no much larger clone is one base away.

This sequence was found in a man between 65 and 85 years old with lung cancer. Sequencing was done on a sample of PBMCs. The chain employs TRBV11-2 and TRBJ2-7; matching of 5 bases hints at TRBD2 as the D gene. The DNA is as follows: TGTGCCAGCAGCTTAGTCGCGGGCCCCTACGAGCAGTACTTC. The encoded protein is CASSLVAGPYEQYF.